This TCR beta chain is drawn from a study of shared clonotypes between healthy human individuals. For this clone: The antigen is not known.

Clones were sequenced by immunoSEQ multiplex PCR, and TCRdb holds only the in-frame ones, with some missing. Of about 1,800,000 clones in the sample, less than 95% were seen once. Regarding the study as a whole: Generation probabilities of non-shared clonotypes were lower (relative to those shared by all four donors).

CD45RO-negative cells were positively selected for CCR7, leaving out terminally differentiated effector memory CD45RA+ cells. The ends were cut back, 4 bases at V and 6 bases at J, with 16 bases in the middle. The CDR3 sequence is 15 residues long. Germline CDR1 is MNHEY and CDR2 is SMNVEV (reference sequence). The gene calls are TRBV27 and TRBJ2-1; possible D gene TRBD2, 6 bases. The TCR sequence derives from a man between 18 and 29 years old in good health. Sequencing was performed on naive CD8+ T cells sorted from blood. CDR3 region: CASSSGGNGFNEQFF. CDR3 nucleotide sequence: TGTGCCAGCAGTTCAGGCGGGAATGGTTTCAATGAGCAGTTCTTC.